The 30 T cell receptor beta chains below come from one sample, sequenced in a study of shared T cell receptors in the human thymus. TCRdb keeps only in-frame clones here, not all; method: immunoSEQ multiplex PCR. This sample carries some 760,000 clones, 75% to 90% of them seen once, and the ten largest clones take approximately 0.01%. The sample was also linked to a second study, of human thymus T cells.

What was sequenced was thymocytes. These receptors all come from a girl less than two years old with a congenital heart defect.

This clone was recorded a few times. This sequence joins TRBV5-5 and TRBJ2-7, with D maybe TRBD1 (6 bases). The CDR3 is 17 amino acids. V lost 1 base and J 2 bases, leaving 19 bases between the germline ends. CDR1 is SGHKS and CDR2 is YYEKEE in the germline V gene (reference sequence). Here the CDR3 DNA reads TGTGCCAGCAGCTTGAGGGTAAGACAGGACATTGCCTACGAGCAGTACTTC. This gives the protein CASSLRVRQDIAYEQYF.

This chain joins TRBV27 and TRBJ2-5; possible D gene TRBD2, 7 bases. The CDR3 is made up of 14 amino acids. Germline loops: CDR1 MNHEY, CDR2 SMNVEV (reference sequence). V was trimmed by 8 bases and J by 5 bases, leaving 18 bases between them. The CDR3 spells CASGNDRRGETQYF. The CDR3 nucleotides are TGTGCCAGCGGAAACGACAGGCGGGGGGAGACCCAGTACTTC.

The chain couples TRBV2 to TRBJ1-5; TRBD1 might be the D (5 bases). The CDR3 consists of 15 residues. V was shortened by 5 bases and J by 7 bases, with 18 bases between the two germline ends. Germline V gene data show CDR1 as SNHLY and CDR2 as FYNNEI. For the CDR3, the DNA is TGTGCCAGCAGTCCCCCCGGTGGGGGGGGACAGCCCCAGCATTTT. Translated, it gives CASSPPGGGGQPQHF.

This clone was observed a handful of times. DNA of the CDR3: TGTGCCAGCAGTGAGCGTATCTCAGATACGCAGTATTTT. It translates to CASSERISDTQYF. The chain is built from TRBV2 and TRBJ2-3; D unclear. With 3 bases removed from V and 4 bases from J, the gap between germline ends came to 8 bases. Germline assignment: CDR1 SNHLY and CDR2 FYNNEI. The CDR3 is 13 amino acids. Looking up the rest from reference TRBV2 and TRBJ2-3 gives the full variable domain: EPEVTQTPSHQVTQMGQEVILRCVPISNHLYFYWYRQILGQKVEFLVSFYNNEISEKSEIFDDQFSVERPDGSNFTLKIRSTKLEDSAMYFCASSERISDTQYFGPGTRLTVL.

The V and J genes are TRBV7-2 and TRBJ1-2, with 10 bases identical to TRBD1. Trimming at V came to 5 bases and at J to 1 base, leaving 1 base not matched to a gene. CDR1 SGHTA and CDR2 FQGNSA come from the germline V gene. The CDR3 runs 14 residues. DNA of the CDR3: TGTGCCAGCAGCGACAGGGGGCTTAACTATGGCTACACCTTC. Its translation is CASSDRGLNYGYTF.

A few counts support this clone. In DNA, the CDR3 is TGTGCCAGCACCGACAGTCTCTATGGCTACACCTTC. It yields the protein CASTDSLYGYTF. The rearrangement links TRBV2 to TRBJ1-2; TRBD1 is a possible D gene (5 bases). V was pared by 7 bases and J by 4 bases, with 10 bases between. The CDR3 loop spans 12 amino acids. Per the germline V gene, CDR1 is SNHLY and CDR2 is FYNNEI.

V is TRBV9 and J is TRBJ2-5, with D possibly matching TRBD1 (6 bases). Trimming pared 4 bases from V and 5 bases from J, leaving 15 bases between. Germline CDR1 is SGDLS and CDR2 is YYNGEE. This CDR3 has 14 amino acids. CDR3 DNA: TGTGCCAGCAGCTCACAGGGTAGCGCGGAGACCCAGTACTTC. This encodes CASSSQGSAETQYF. Full variable domain (rest looked up from reference TRBV9 and TRBJ2-5): DSGVTQTPKHLITATGQRVTLRCSPRSGDLSVYWYQQSLDQGLQFLIQYYNGEERAKGNILERFSAQQFPDLHSELNLSSLELGDSALYFCASSSQGSAETQYFGPGTRLLVL.

The chain recombines TRBV11-2 with TRBJ1-3, with TRBD1 identical over 8 bases. The ends lost 5 bases at V and 0 bases at J; junction bases unmatched: 6. CDR1 SGHAT and CDR2 FQNNGV come from the germline V gene. This CDR3 region has 16 residues. The CDR3 region is CASSLDRGLSGNTIYF. The CDR3 region has the DNA TGTGCCAGCAGCCTCGACAGGGGCCTCTCTGGAAACACCATATATTTT.

The chain recombines TRBV5-4 with TRBJ2-2, with a possible D match to TRBD1 (7 bases). This CDR3 contains 17 residues. Germline CDR1 and CDR2: SGHNT and YYREEE (reference sequence). V was clipped by 10 bases and J by 7 bases, with 29 bases between them. The CDR3: CAVLRVRRGHKDGELFF. CDR3 bases: TGTGCCGTACTAAGAGTACGGAGGGGGCATAAAGACGGGGAGCTGTTTTTT.

The V gene is TRBV27, the J gene TRBJ1-1, with 7 bases fitting TRBD1. With 5 bases clipped from V and 5 bases from J, the junction kept 8 bases outside the gene matches. Germline V CDR1 and CDR2: MNHEY, SMNVEV (reference sequence). The CDR3 runs to 14 residues. The CDR3 DNA follows: TGTGCCAGCAGTAATAGGGGGCGAGGAACTGAAGCTTTCTTT. It translates to CASSNRGRGTEAFF.

The CDR3 DNA reads TGTGCCAGCAGCACAGAAACTCGGACGGGGAACTATGGCTACACCTTC. Translation gives CASSTETRTGNYGYTF. This chain connects TRBV5-5 to TRBJ1-2, with no clear D. This CDR3 spans 16 amino acids. Germline values: CDR1 SGHKS, CDR2 YYEKEE (reference sequence). The V gene lost 4 bases and the J gene lost 2 bases, with 18 bases spanning the gap.

The V call is TRBV7-2, the J call TRBJ1-6, with 9 positions matching TRBD1. This CDR3 region has 15 residues. CDR1 and CDR2 (germline): SGHTA, FQGNSA. V lost 3 bases, J lost 9 bases, and 6 bases stayed unmatched. The CDR3 region has the DNA TGTGCCAGCAGCTTCGGGACAGGGTTCGGTTCACCCCTCCACTTT. Amino acids: CASSFGTGFGSPLHF.

The chain combines TRBV18 with TRBJ1-2, with D hard to call. CDR1 is KGHSH and CDR2 is LQKENI in the germline V gene. This CDR3 has 16 amino acids. V dropped 2 bases and J dropped 2 bases, with 15 bases sitting between them. CDR3 amino acids: CASSPSQEIVNYGYTF. The CDR3 DNA reads as TGTGCCAGCTCACCATCCCAGGAAATAGTAAACTATGGCTACACCTTC.

V usage is TRBV4-3 and J usage is TRBJ1-1, with TRBD1 matching 7 bases. CDR1 is LGHNA, CDR2 YSLEER, per germline. The CDR3 is made up of 18 amino acids. V dropped 0 bases and J dropped 1; count of bases not matched to a gene: 11. CDR3 nucleotide sequence: TGCGCCAGCAGCCAAGAAGAAAAGTGGGGACAGAAGAACACTGAAGCTTTCTTT. Protein product: CASSQEEKWGQKNTEAFF.

The chain has TRBV7-9 and TRBJ1-1; TRBD1 aligns across 9 bases. V shed 10 bases, J shed 3 bases, and the junction held 6 bases outside the gene matches. There are 13 residues in the CDR3. Germline V gene sequence: CDR1 SEHNR, CDR2 FQNEAQ (reference sequence). The CDR3 DNA is TGTGCCACTCGACAGGGGGTGGACACTGAAGCTTTCTTT. It is translated as CATRQGVDTEAFF.

The V call is TRBV5-6, the J call TRBJ2-7; 8 bases are shared with TRBD1. Germline CDR1 and CDR2: SGHDT and YYEEEE. Trimming cost V 4 bases and J 2 bases; bases outside gene matches: 5. This CDR3 is built from 14 residues. The CDR3 DNA reads TGTGCCAGCAGCCAGACAGGGGAGGCCTACGAGCAGTACTTC. Its protein product is CASSQTGEAYEQYF.

The chain combines TRBV5-5 with TRBJ1-2; 8 bases agree with TRBD1. The CDR3 has 14 amino acids. J gave up 1 base and V 4 bases, and 3 bases lay outside the gene matches. CDR1 and CDR2 from the germline V gene are SGHKS and YYEKEE (reference sequence). CDR3 in DNA: TGTGCCAGCAGCGGGACAGGTCTTAACTATGGCTACACCTTC. Translated, it gives CASSGTGLNYGYTF.

The chain carries TRBV6-6 and TRBJ2-5; D may be TRBD1 (6 bases). The V gene lost 8 bases and the J gene lost 7 bases, with 14 bases spanning the gap. The CDR3 contains 12 residues. Germline V lookup: CDR1 MNHNY, CDR2 SVGAGI (reference sequence). The CDR3 bases are TGTGCCAGCGGGGGCGGTCGGATGACCCAGTACTTC. Protein sequence: CASGGGRMTQYF.

The V call is TRBV28, the J call TRBJ1-1, with TRBD1 matching 8 bases. Germline CDR1 reads MDHEN; CDR2 reads SYDVKM. CDR3 size: 19 residues. With V trimmed by 5 bases and J by 1 base, 18 bases remained unmatched. The CDR3 protein is CASSQPPGQDGGKNTEAFF. CDR3 in DNA: TGTGCCAGCAGTCAACCCCCGGGACAGGACGGGGGTAAGAACACTGAAGCTTTCTTT.

The genes are TRBV5-8 and TRBJ2-5; D gene unclear. This CDR3 contains 11 residues. Germline-derived CDR1 and CDR2 are SGHTS and YDEGEE. Trimming took 7 bases from V and 7 from J, leaving 11 bases between them. Here the CDR3 reads CASQVIRTQYF. The CDR3 DNA is TGTGCCAGCCAGGTAATCAGGACCCAGTACTTC.

The chain is built from TRBV19 and TRBJ1-1; D is unclear. The CDR3 has 14 residues. CDR1 and CDR2 from the germline V gene are LNHDA and SQIVND (reference sequence). The ends were cut back, 8 bases at V and 1 base at J, with 14 bases in the middle. The CDR3 coding sequence is TGTGCCAGTTCTAGTATCCCCTGGAACACTGAAGCTTTCTTT. Amino acids: CASSSIPWNTEAFF.

This chain connects TRBV29-1 to TRBJ2-1, with D possibly being TRBD2 (7 bases). Germline CDR1 reads SQVTM; CDR2 reads ANQGSEA. There are 18 residues in the CDR3. The germline V and J ends were trimmed by 4 bases and 0 bases, with 22 bases remaining between them. This chain's CDR3 is CSVAWRGRRSLSYNEQFF. In nucleotides, the CDR3 is TGCAGCGTTGCTTGGCGGGGGCGCCGATCCCTCTCCTACAATGAGCAGTTCTTC.

For the CDR3, the DNA is TGTGCCAGCAGTCTACAAATTACAGGGTCCGGGACTAGCGGGGGCAATCCATCCGATACGCAGTATTTT. It specifies CASSLQITGSGTSGGNPSDTQYF. The chain carries TRBV2 and TRBJ2-3, with TRBD2 matching over 14 bases. Germline lookup yields CDR1 SNHLY and CDR2 FYNNEI. This CDR3 is built from 23 residues. Germline trimming cut 5 bases from V and 6 bases from J; bases unmatched to any gene: 28. Filled out from reference TRBV2 and TRBJ2-3, the complete variable domain reads EPEVTQTPSHQVTQMGQEVILRCVPISNHLYFYWYRQILGQKVEFLVSFYNNEISEKSEIFDDQFSVERPDGSNFTLKIRSTKLEDSAMYFCASSLQITGSGTSGGNPSDTQYFGPGTRLTVL.

The V and J genes are TRBV5-4 and TRBJ1-1; 7 nucleotides match TRBD1. V lost 6 bases and J lost 6; bases outside the gene matches: 20. The CDR3 contains 17 residues. Looked up from germline, CDR1 is SGHNT and CDR2 is YYREEE (reference sequence). As DNA, the CDR3 is TGTGCCAGCAACGACAGGGCTTGGGTCGGGAAAAATTCTGAAGCTTTCTTT. Protein: CASNDRAWVGKNSEAFF.

This rearrangement joins TRBV13 to TRBJ2-2, with 12 positions matching TRBD1. The germline V gene has CDR1 PRHDT and CDR2 FYEKMQ (reference sequence). Losses at the gene ends were 6 bases for V and 4 bases for J; bases not matched to a gene: 15. This CDR3 has 19 residues. CDR3 in DNA: TGTGCCAGCAGTCCTATCGCCGGGACAGGGGGCGTAGGCACCGGGGAGCTGTTTTTT. Protein product: CASSPIAGTGGVGTGELFF.

The chain is built from TRBV28 and TRBJ2-5; tentative D call: TRBD2 (6 bases). V lost 3 bases, J lost 2 bases, and 10 bases lay in between. The CDR3 spans 14 residues. In germline, CDR1 is MDHEN, CDR2 SYDVKM. CDR3 sequence (DNA): TGTGCCAGCAGTTTCCGCGGGGAGCAAGAGACCCAGTACTTC. It translates to CASSFRGEQETQYF.

The gene calls are TRBV7-2 and TRBJ2-1, with unresolved D. Trimming removed 2 bases at V and 6 bases at J, with 14 bases between. CDR1 and CDR2 from the germline V gene are SGHTA and FQGNSA. The CDR3 is made up of 15 amino acids. CDR3: CASSLSLGVFNEQFF. The CDR3, as DNA: TGTGCCAGCAGCTTATCTCTGGGCGTTTTCAATGAGCAGTTCTTC.

J is TRBJ2-1 and V is TRBV4-3; 13 bases are a match to TRBD2. V shed 0 bases, J shed 0 bases, and the junction held 14 bases outside the gene matches. The CDR3 length is 22 residues. Germline loops: CDR1 LGHNA, CDR2 YSLEER. The CDR3 sequence: CASSQEGLAGANIMSSYNEQFF. In DNA, the CDR3 is TGCGCCAGCAGCCAAGAAGGACTAGCGGGGGCAAACATAATGAGCTCCTACAATGAGCAGTTCTTC.

This chain uses TRBV7-6 with TRBJ1-2; no firm D call. Germline V gives CDR1 SGHVS, CDR2 FNYEAQ. The CDR3 covers 15 residues. V was shortened by 2 bases and J by 8 bases, with 18 bases between the two germline ends. In DNA, the CDR3 is TGTGCCAGCAGCTTACTTCCGGGTTCAGTTCAGGGCTACACCTTC. This translates into CASSLLPGSVQGYTF.

This chain connects TRBV6-1 to TRBJ1-5; 9 positions match TRBD1. The CDR3 length is 21 residues. CDR1 and CDR2 (germline): MNHNS, SASEGT. V gave up 1 base and J gave up 0 bases; unmatched junction bases: 16. The CDR3: CASSEVLIGGQGSYSNQPQHF. The CDR3 DNA follows: TGTGCCAGCAGTGAAGTTTTGATTGGGGGACAGGGAAGTTATAGCAATCAGCCCCAGCATTTT.